This T cell receptor beta chain was sequenced in a study of blood T cells in healthy people across ages. Findings and limits, study-wide: Diversity figures based on one million T cells were deemed too low. Among long-lived donors, naive CD4+ cells were more numerous and diversity higher than in aged donors. Strong correlation existed between TCR beta diversity and naive T cell percentage.

In regard to this clonotype: What it binds is unknown.

V lost 6 bases to trimming and J lost 2 bases; unmatched junction nucleotides: 5. Germline V CDR1 and CDR2: DFQATT, SNEGSKA (reference sequence). This CDR3 comprises 13 residues. Primed by a sample-barcoded 5' primer and a J-beta primer mix, a second PCR proceeded for 7 to 11 cycles. TCRdb independently ran MiXCR on the 5' RACE reads; one entry per CDR3 protein. The repertoire holds some 1 million distinct CDR3 sequences, with 45% as singletons. Sequenced material: blood. This chain links TRBV20-1 with TRBJ2-7, with 9 bases identical to TRBD1. This receptor was identified in a woman in her fifties or sixties in good health. Here the CDR3 reads CSALTGGTYEQYF. DNA for the CDR3: TGCAGTGCCCTGACAGGGGGTACCTACGAGCAGTACTTC.